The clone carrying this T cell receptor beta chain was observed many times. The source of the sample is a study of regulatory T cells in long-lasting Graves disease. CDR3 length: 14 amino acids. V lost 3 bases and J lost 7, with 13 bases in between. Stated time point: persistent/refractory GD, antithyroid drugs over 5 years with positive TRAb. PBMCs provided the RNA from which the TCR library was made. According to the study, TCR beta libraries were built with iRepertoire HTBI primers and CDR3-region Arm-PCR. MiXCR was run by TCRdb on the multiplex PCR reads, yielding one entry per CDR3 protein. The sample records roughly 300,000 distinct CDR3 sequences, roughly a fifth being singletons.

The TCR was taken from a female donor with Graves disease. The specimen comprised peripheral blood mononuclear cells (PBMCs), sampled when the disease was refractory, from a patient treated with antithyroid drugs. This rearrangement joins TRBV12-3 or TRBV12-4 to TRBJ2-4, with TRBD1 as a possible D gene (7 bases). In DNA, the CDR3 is TGTGCCAGCAGTTTCCGGCGGGGACAGAACATTCAGTACTTC. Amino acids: CASSFRRGQNIQYF.